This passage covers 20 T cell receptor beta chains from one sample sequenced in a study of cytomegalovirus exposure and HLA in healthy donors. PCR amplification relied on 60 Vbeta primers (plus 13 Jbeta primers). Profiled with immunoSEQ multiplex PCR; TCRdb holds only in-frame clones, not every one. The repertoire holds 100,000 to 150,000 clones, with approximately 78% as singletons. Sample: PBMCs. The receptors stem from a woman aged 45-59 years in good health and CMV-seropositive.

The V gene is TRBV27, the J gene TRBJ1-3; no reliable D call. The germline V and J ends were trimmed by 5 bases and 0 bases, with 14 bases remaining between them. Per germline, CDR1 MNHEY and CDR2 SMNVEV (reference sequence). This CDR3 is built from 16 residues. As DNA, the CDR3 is TGTGCCAGCAGTCTCACACTACCGAGCTCTGGAAACACCATATATTTT. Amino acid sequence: CASSLTLPSSGNTIYF.

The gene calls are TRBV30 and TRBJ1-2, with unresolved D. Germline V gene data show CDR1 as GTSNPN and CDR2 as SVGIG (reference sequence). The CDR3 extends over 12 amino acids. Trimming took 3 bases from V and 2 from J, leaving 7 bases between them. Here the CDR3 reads CAWSRSNYGYTF. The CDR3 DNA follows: TGTGCCTGGAGCAGGTCCAACTATGGCTACACCTTC.

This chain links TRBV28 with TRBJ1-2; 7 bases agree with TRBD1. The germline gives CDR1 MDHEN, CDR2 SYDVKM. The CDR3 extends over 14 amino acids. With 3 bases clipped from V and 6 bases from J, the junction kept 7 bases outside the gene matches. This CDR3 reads CASSFLDREHGYTF. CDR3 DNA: TGTGCCAGCAGTTTTCTAGACAGGGAGCATGGCTACACCTTC.

Here the CDR3 reads CASSLGRDRDEQFF. The CDR3 bases are TGTGCCAGCAGCTTAGGTCGGGACAGGGATGAGCAGTTCTTC. The chain couples TRBV7-9 to TRBJ2-1; 9 nucleotides agree with TRBD1. The germline V gene encodes CDR1 SEHNR and CDR2 FQNEAQ (reference sequence). The CDR3 consists of 14 residues. Unmatched junction bases numbered 3, after V lost 1 base and J lost 8 bases.

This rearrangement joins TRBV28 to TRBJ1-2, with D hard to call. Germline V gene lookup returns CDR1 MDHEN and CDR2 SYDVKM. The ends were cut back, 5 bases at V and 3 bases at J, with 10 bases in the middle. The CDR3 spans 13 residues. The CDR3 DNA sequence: TGTGCCAGCAGTCCTTCCCCCGACTATGGCTACACCTTC. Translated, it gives CASSPSPDYGYTF.

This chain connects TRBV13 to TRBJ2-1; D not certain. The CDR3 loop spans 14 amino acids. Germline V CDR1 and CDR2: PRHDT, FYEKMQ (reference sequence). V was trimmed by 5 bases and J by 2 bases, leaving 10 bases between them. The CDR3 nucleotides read TGTGCCAGCAGCCCCCAAGCGCCCTACAATGAGCAGTTCTTC. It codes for CASSPQAPYNEQFF.

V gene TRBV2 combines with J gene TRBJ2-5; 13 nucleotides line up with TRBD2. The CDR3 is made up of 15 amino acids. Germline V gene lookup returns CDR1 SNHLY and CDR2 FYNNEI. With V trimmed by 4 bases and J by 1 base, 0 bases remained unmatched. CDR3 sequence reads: CASSGTSGGQETQYF. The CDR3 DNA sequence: TGTGCCAGCAGTGGGACTAGCGGGGGCCAAGAGACCCAGTACTTC.

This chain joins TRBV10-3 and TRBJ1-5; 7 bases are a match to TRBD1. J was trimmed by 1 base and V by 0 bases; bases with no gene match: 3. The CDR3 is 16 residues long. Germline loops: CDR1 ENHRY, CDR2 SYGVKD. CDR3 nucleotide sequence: TGTGCCATCAGTGAGTCGGGACAGTTCAGCAATCAGCCCCAGCATTTT. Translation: CAISESGQFSNQPQHF.

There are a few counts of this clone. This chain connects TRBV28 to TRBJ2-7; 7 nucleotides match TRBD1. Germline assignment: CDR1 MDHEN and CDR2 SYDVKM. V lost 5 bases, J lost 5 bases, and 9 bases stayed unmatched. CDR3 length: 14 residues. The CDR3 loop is CASSPTRQGHEQYF. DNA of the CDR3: TGTGCCAGCAGTCCTACCCGACAGGGCCACGAGCAGTACTTC. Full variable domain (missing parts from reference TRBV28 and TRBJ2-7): DVKVTQSSRYLVKRTGEKVFLECVQDMDHENMFWYRQDPGLGLRLIYFSYDVKMKEKGDIPEGYSVSREKKERFSLILESASTNQTSMYLCASSPTRQGHEQYFGPGTRLTVT.

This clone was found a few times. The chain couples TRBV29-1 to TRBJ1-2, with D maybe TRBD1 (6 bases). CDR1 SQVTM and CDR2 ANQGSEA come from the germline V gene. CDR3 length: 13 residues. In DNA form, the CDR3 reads TGCAGTGCTGTGGGGGGGGCAAACTATGGCTACACCTTC. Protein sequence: CSAVGGANYGYTF. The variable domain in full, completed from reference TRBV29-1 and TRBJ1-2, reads SAVISQKPSRDICQRGTSLTIQCQVDSQVTMMFWYRQQPGQSLTLIATANQGSEATYESGFVIDKFPISRPNLTFSTLTVSNMSPEDSSIYLCSAVGGANYGYTFGSGTRLTVV.

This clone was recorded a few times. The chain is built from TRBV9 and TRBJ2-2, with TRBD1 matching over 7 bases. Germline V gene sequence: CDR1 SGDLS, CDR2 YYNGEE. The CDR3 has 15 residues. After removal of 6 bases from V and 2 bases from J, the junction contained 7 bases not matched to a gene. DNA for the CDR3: TGTGCCAGCACCCTGGGGACAGCCAACACCGGGGAGCTGTTTTTT. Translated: CASTLGTANTGELFF. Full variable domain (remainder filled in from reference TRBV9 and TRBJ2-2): DSGVTQTPKHLITATGQRVTLRCSPRSGDLSVYWYQQSLDQGLQFLIQYYNGEERAKGNILERFSAQQFPDLHSELNLSSLELGDSALYFCASTLGTANTGELFFGEGSRLTVL.

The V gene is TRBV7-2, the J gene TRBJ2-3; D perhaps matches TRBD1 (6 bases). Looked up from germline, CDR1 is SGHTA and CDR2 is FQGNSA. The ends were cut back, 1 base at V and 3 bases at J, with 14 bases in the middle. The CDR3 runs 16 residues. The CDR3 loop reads CASSLEKQGETDTQYF. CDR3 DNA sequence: TGTGCCAGCAGCTTAGAGAAACAGGGTGAAACAGATACGCAGTATTTT.

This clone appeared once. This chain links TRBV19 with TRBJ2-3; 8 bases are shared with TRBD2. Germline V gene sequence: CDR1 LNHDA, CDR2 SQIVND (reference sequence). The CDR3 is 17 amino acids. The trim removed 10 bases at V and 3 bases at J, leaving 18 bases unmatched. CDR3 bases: TGTGCCACTCGACCCTCTCGGGCGGGAGGAGGGACAGATACGCAGTATTTT. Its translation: CATRPSRAGGGTDTQYF.

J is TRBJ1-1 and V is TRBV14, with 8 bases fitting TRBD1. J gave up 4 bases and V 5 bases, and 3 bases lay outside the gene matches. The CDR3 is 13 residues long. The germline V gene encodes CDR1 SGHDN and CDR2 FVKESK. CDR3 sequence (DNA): TGTGCCAGCAGCTCACAGGGGGGCACTGAAGCTTTCTTT. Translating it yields CASSSQGGTEAFF.

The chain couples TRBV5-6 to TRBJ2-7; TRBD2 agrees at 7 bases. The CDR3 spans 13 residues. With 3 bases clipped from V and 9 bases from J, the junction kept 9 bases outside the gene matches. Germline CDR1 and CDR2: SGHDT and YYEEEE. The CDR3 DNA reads TGTGCCAGCAGCTATGCGGGAGCGCGGCGGCAGTACTTC. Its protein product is CASSYAGARRQYF. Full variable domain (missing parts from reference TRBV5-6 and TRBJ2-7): DAGVTQSPTHLIKTRGQQVTLRCSPKSGHDTVSWYQQALGQGPQFIFQYYEEEERQRGNFPDRFSGHQFPNYSSELNVNALLLGDSALYLCASSYAGARRQYFGPGTRLTVT.

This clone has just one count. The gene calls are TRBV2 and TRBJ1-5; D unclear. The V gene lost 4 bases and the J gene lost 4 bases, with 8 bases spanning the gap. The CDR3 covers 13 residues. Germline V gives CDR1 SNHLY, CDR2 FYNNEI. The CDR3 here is CASSVGPNQPQHF. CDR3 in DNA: TGTGCCAGCAGTGTTGGGCCTAATCAGCCCCAGCATTTT. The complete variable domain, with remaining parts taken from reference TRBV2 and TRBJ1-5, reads EPEVTQTPSHQVTQMGQEVILRCVPISNHLYFYWYRQILGQKVEFLVSFYNNEISEKSEIFDDQFSVERPDGSNFTLKIRSTKLEDSAMYFCASSVGPNQPQHFGDGTRLSIL.

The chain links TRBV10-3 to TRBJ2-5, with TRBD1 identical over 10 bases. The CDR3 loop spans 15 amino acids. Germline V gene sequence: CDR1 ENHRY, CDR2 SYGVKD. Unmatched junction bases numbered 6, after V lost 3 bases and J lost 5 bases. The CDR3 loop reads CAISETGTGDETQYF. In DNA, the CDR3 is TGTGCCATCAGTGAAACCGGGACAGGGGATGAGACCCAGTACTTC.

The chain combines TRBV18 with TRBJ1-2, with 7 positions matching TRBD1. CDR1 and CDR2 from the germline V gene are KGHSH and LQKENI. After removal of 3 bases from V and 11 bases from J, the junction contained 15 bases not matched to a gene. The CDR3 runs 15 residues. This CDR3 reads CASSPSDRSSRGYTF. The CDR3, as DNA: TGTGCCAGCTCACCTTCGGACAGGTCCTCTCGTGGTTACACCTTC.

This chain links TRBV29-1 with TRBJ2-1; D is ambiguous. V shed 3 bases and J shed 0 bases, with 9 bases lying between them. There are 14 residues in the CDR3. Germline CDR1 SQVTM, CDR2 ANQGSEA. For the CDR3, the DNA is TGCAGCGTTGAGCTGGTGGCCTCCTACAATGAGCAGTTCTTC. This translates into CSVELVASYNEQFF.

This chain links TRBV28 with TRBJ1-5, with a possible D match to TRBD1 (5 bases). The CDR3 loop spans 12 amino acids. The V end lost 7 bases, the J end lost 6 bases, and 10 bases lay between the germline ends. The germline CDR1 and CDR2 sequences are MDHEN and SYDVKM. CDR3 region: CASTWRGQPQHF. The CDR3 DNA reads TGTGCCAGCACCTGGAGGGGTCAGCCCCAGCATTTT.